One and the same sample provided the 15 T cell receptor beta chains below, sequenced in a study of blood T cell repertoires in COVID-19. The repertoire was sequenced with immunoSEQ multiplex PCR; TCRdb's copy has only in-frame clones and lacks some. The table records roughly 330,000 clones, around 90% of them present only once. The sample comprised peripheral blood. These receptor sequences come from a man between 18 and 29 years old who had recovered from COVID-19.

J is TRBJ2-5 and V is TRBV6-5, with 8 bases identical to TRBD2. The CDR3 consists of 12 residues. V trimming: 6 bases; J trimming: 6 bases; junction bases outside the gene matches: 3. Germline CDR1 and CDR2: MNHEY and SVGAGI. CDR3 nucleotide sequence: TGTGCCAGCAGGGCTAGCGGGCAGACCCAGTACTTC. Its protein product is CASRASGQTQYF.

The chain couples TRBV27 to TRBJ2-3, with D perhaps TRBD2 (7 bases). Trimming shortened V by 4 bases and J by 0 bases, and 11 bases separated the two germline ends. CDR1 MNHEY and CDR2 SMNVEV come from the germline V gene (reference sequence). This CDR3 has 15 residues. The CDR3 DNA is TGTGCCAGCAGTTGGGCGGGGGCTAGCACAGATACGCAGTATTTT. Translating gives CASSWAGASTDTQYF.

This chain connects TRBV30 to TRBJ1-2; no firm D call. This CDR3 is built from 13 residues. Germline CDR1 GTSNPN, CDR2 SVGIG (reference sequence). Trimming shortened V by 5 bases and J by 3 bases, and 13 bases separated the two germline ends. The CDR3 loop reads CAWSGLGDYGYTF. Here the CDR3 DNA reads TGTGCCTGGTCGGGCCTCGGGGACTATGGCTACACCTTC.

The chain has TRBV7-2 and TRBJ2-5, with 8 nucleotides matching TRBD2. Germline lookup yields CDR1 SGHTA and CDR2 FQGNSA. This CDR3 region has 18 residues. Trimming at V came to 6 bases and at J to 5 bases, leaving 20 bases not matched to a gene. The CDR3 bases are TGTGCCAGCAGGCCAGTAGTCATTAGCGGGGTGGGCCTGGAGACCCAGTACTTC. The encoded protein is CASRPVVISGVGLETQYF. The variable domain in full, with the rest retrieved from reference TRBV7-2 and TRBJ2-5, is GAGVSQSPSNKVTEKGKDVELRCDPISGHTALYWYRQSLGQGLEFLIYFQGNSAPDKSGLPSDRFSAERTGGSVSTLTIQRTQQEDSAVYLCASRPVVISGVGLETQYFGPGTRLLVL.

This rearrangement joins TRBV6-2 or TRBV6-3 to TRBJ2-7, with D possibly TRBD1 on 7 matching bases. Trimming took off 2 bases at V and 7 bases at J, with 18 bases between the two ends. Per germline, CDR1 MNHEY and CDR2 SVGEGT. The CDR3 contains 15 residues. This chain's CDR3 is CASSYPSGGRYEQYF. The CDR3 nucleotides read TGTGCCAGCAGTTACCCCTCAGGGGGGCGGTATGAGCAGTACTTC.

The chain joins TRBV7-3 to TRBJ1-1, with 10 bases that match TRBD1. Germline V gene sequence: CDR1 SGHTA, CDR2 FQGTGA. This CDR3 region has 13 residues. The V and J ends lost 5 bases and 7 bases, in that order; junction bases with no gene match: 4. The CDR3: CASSRDRGDEAFF. Written as DNA, the CDR3 is TGTGCCAGCAGCCGGGACAGGGGCGATGAAGCTTTCTTT.

The chain employs TRBV7-9 and TRBJ2-5; no reliable D call. The CDR3 runs to 14 residues. Looked up from germline, CDR1 is SEHNR and CDR2 is FQNEAQ (reference sequence). Trimming shortened V by 5 bases and J by 1 base, and 11 bases separated the two germline ends. This CDR3 is CASSAHASQETQYF. The CDR3 DNA reads as TGTGCCAGCAGCGCGCATGCCTCCCAAGAGACCCAGTACTTC.

This clone was detected only once. V and J are TRBV11-1 and TRBJ1-1; 9 bases are a match to TRBD1. V lost 5 bases and J lost 7; bases outside the gene matches: 11. Germline lookup yields CDR1 SGHAT and CDR2 FQDESV (reference sequence). The CDR3 runs to 15 residues. CDR3 region: CASSPQDRGGVEAFF. In DNA form, the CDR3 reads TGTGCCAGCAGCCCCCAGGACAGGGGAGGAGTTGAAGCTTTCTTT.

This chain joins TRBV2 and TRBJ2-4; 7 bases map to TRBD2. The CDR3 runs 17 residues. Per germline, CDR1 SNHLY and CDR2 FYNNEI. Trimming cost V 0 bases and J 0 bases; bases outside gene matches: 5. CDR3 amino acids: CASSEALLAVAKNIQYF. The CDR3 DNA is TGTGCCAGCAGTGAAGCGCTCCTAGCGGTAGCCAAAAACATTCAGTACTTC.

V is TRBV7-9 and J is TRBJ2-7; TRBD1 might be the D (5 bases). Germline V gives CDR1 SEHNR, CDR2 FQNEAQ (reference sequence). CDR3 length: 14 amino acids. With 5 bases removed from V and 2 bases from J, the gap between germline ends came to 13 bases. In DNA, the CDR3 is TGTGCCAGCAGCCCCGCCCCGACAGCCTACGAGCAGTACTTC. Translated: CASSPAPTAYEQYF.

This clone was seen a single time. V gene TRBV11-3 combines with J gene TRBJ2-3; 8 nucleotides align to TRBD2. The length of the CDR3 is 18 residues. After removal of 4 bases from V and 2 bases from J, the junction contained 14 bases not matched to a gene. Germline lookup yields CDR1 SGHNT and CDR2 YENEEA. For the CDR3, the DNA is TGTGCCAGCAGCTGGGGATTTTCCGCGGGAGGTTTCACAGATACGCAGTATTTT. Its protein is CASSWGFSAGGFTDTQYF. The variable domain in full, completed from reference TRBV11-3 and TRBJ2-3, reads EAGVVQSPRYKIIEKKQPVAFWCNPISGHNTLYWYLQNLGQGPELLIRYENEEAVDDSQLPKDRFSAERLKGVDSTLKIQPAELGDSAVYLCASSWGFSAGGFTDTQYFGPGTRLTVL.

The chain employs TRBV5-1 and TRBJ2-1; 8 nucleotides align to TRBD2. The CDR3 totals 15 residues. Trimming took 0 bases from V and 11 from J; bases not matched to a gene: 10. The germline V gene has CDR1 SGHRS and CDR2 YFSETQ. CDR3 loop: CASSLVTSARGKQFF. The CDR3, as DNA: TGCGCCAGCAGCTTGGTGACTAGCGCTAGGGGGAAGCAGTTCTTC. The entire variable domain, with the rest obtained from reference TRBV5-1 and TRBJ2-1, is as follows: KAGVTQTPRYLIKTRGQQVTLSCSPISGHRSVSWYQQTPGQGLQFLFEYFSETQRNKGNFPGRFSGRQFSNSRSEMNVSTLELGDSALYLCASSLVTSARGKQFFGPGTRLTVL.

The gene calls are TRBV5-8 and TRBJ2-3; 9 bases agree with TRBD2. The CDR3 sequence is 15 residues long. CDR1 is SGHTS and CDR2 is YDEGEE in the germline V gene. V was clipped by 3 bases and J by 6 bases; unmatched bases: 8. CDR3: CASSSGLASGDTQYF. The CDR3 region has the DNA TGTGCCAGCAGCTCTGGACTAGCGTCAGGGGATACGCAGTATTTT.

The V gene is TRBV5-1, the J gene TRBJ2-3; 7 bases align to TRBD1. The J segment lost 5 bases and the V segment lost 2 bases, leaving 8 bases of the junction unmatched. The CDR3 contains 15 residues. Germline-derived CDR1 and CDR2 are SGHRS and YFSETQ. The CDR3 here is CASSLRGQERDTQYF. The CDR3 region has the DNA TGCGCCAGCAGCTTAAGAGGACAGGAACGAGATACGCAGTATTTT.

In its sample, this clone was seen a few times. Other nucleotide sequences in the sample specify the same CDR3. The CDR3 sequence is CASSLGQGDTEAFF. The CDR3, as DNA: TGTGCCAGCAGCTTAGGCCAGGGGGATACTGAAGCTTTCTTT. V gene TRBV7-9 combines with J gene TRBJ1-1, with 7 bases lining up with TRBD1. Germline CDR1 reads SEHNR; CDR2 reads FQNEAQ (reference sequence). The CDR3 is made up of 14 amino acids. Unmatched junction bases numbered 4, after V lost 1 base and J lost 5 bases.